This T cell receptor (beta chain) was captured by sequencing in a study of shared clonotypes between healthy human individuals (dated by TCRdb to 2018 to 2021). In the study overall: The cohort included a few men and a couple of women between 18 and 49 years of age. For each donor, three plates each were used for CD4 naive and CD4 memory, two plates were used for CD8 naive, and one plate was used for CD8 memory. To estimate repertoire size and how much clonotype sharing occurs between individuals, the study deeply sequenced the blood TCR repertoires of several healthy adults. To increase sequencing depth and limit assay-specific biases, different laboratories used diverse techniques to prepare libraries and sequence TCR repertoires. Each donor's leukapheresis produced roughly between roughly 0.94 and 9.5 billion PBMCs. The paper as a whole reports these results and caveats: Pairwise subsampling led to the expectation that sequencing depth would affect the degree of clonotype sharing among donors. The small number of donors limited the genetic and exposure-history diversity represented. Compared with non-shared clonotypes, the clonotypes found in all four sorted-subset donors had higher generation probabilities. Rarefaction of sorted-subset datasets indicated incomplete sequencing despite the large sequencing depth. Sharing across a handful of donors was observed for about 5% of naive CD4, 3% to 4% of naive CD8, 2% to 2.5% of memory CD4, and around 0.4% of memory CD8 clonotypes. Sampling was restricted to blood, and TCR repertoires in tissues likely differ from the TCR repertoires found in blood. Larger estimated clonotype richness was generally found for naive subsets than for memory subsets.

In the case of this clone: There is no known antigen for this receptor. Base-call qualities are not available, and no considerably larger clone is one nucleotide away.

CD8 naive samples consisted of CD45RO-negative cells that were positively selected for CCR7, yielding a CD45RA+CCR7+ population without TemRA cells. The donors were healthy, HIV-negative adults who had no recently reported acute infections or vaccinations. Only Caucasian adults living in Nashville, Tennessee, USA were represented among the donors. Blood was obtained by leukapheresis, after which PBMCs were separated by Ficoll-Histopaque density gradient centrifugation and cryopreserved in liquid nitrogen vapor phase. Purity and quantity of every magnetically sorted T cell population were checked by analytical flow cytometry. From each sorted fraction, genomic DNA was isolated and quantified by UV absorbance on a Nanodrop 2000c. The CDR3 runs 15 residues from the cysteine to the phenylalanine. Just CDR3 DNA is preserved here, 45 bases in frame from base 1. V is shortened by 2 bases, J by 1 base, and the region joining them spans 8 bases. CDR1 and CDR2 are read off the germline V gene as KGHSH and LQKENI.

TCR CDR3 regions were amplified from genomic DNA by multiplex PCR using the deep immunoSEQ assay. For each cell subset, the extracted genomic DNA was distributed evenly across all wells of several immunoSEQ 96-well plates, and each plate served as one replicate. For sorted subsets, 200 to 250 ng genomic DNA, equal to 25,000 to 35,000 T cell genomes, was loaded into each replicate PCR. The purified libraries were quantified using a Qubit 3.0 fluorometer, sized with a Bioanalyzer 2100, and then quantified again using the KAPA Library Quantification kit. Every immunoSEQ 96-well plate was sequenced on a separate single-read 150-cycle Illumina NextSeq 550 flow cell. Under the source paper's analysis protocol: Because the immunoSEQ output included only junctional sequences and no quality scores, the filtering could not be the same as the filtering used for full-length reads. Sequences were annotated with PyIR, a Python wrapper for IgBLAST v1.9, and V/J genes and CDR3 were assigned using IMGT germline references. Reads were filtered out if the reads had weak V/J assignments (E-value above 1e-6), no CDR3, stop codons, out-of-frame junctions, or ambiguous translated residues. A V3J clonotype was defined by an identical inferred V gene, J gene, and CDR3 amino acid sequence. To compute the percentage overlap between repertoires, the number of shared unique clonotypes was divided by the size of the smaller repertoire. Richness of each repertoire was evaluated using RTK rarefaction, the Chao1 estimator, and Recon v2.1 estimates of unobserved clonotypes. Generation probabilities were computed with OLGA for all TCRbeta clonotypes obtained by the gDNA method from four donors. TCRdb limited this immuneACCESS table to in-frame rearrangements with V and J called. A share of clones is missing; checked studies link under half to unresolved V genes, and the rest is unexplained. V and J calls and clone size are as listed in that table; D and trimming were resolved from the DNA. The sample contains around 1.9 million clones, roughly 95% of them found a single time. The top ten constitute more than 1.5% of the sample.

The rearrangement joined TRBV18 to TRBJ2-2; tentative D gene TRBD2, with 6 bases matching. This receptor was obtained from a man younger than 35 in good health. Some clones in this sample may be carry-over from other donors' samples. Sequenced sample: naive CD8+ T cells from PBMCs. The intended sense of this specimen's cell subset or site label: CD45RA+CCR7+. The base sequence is TGTGCCAGCTCACCAGTGACTAGGAACACCGGGGAGCTGTTTTTT. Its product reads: CASSPVTRNTGELFF.